Shown below are 22 T cell receptor beta chains from a single sample sequenced in a study of CD8+ T cells in alopecia areata (dated by TCRdb to the late 2010s). The time point label corresponds to: baseline before oral tofacitinib. Library method: the immunoSEQ multiplex PCR assay. To provide template for TCR sequencing, every sample had RNA extracted and reverse transcribed into cDNA. The source is immuneACCESS, and TCRdb retained only in-frame sequences with V and J called. Part of the clones is not carried over; for the studies checked, unresolved V genes explain less than half of this, and the remainder is unexplained. The table for this sample lists over 150,000 clones; 50% to 75% of them were counted only once. Clones ranked in the top ten supply over 12% of the sample. Sample: CD4+ T cells sorted from blood, taken at week 0. The receptor source for this set is a human donor with alopecia areata.

This chain connects TRBV29-1 to TRBJ1-1, with D perhaps TRBD1 (5 bases). Germline CDR1 is SQVTM and CDR2 is ANQGSEA. CDR3 length: 16 residues. The ends were cut back, 3 bases at V and 1 base at J, with 18 bases in the middle. The CDR3 region is CSVERRGGAGNTEAFF. CDR3 bases: TGCAGCGTTGAGAGGCGGGGAGGGGCAGGGAACACTGAAGCTTTCTTT.

Written as DNA, the CDR3 is TGTGCCAGCAGCTTAGCGGCGGGGGGGGTAGATACGCAGTATTTT. Translated: CASSLAAGGVDTQYF. J is TRBJ2-3 and V is TRBV11-2; 9 nucleotides match TRBD2. Losses at the gene ends were 1 base for V and 5 bases for J; bases not matched to a gene: 4. The CDR3 consists of 15 residues. CDR1 SGHAT and CDR2 FQNNGV come from the germline V gene.

The chain is built from TRBV15 and TRBJ2-2; tentative D call: TRBD2 (5 bases). The CDR3 contains 16 residues. Trimming removed 1 base at V and 6 bases at J, with 15 bases between. Germline V lookup: CDR1 LNHNV, CDR2 YYDKDF (reference sequence). CDR3: CATSRGSTRGSGELFF. CDR3 nucleotide sequence: TGTGCCACCAGCAGAGGAAGTACCAGAGGGTCCGGGGAGCTGTTTTTT.

V usage is TRBV10-3 and J usage is TRBJ1-3; D call uncertain. Between the trimmed V and J ends, which lost 7 bases and 8 bases, there was a span of 9 bases. Germline V lookup: CDR1 ENHRY, CDR2 SYGVKD. CDR3 size: 11 residues. The CDR3 region is CAINPGDTIYF. In nucleotides, the CDR3 is TGTGCCATCAATCCAGGAGACACCATATATTTT.

The V call is TRBV6-5, the J call TRBJ2-6; no reliable D call. The length of the CDR3 is 14 residues. CDR1 is MNHEY and CDR2 is SVGAGI in the germline V gene. Trimming pared 10 bases from V and 0 bases from J, leaving 10 bases between. The CDR3 sequence is CATTRGSGANVLTF. The CDR3, as DNA: TGTGCCACCACCCGTGGCTCTGGGGCCAACGTCCTGACTTTC.

The chain uses TRBV30 and TRBJ1-6; D possibly corresponds to TRBD1 (5 bases). This CDR3 is built from 12 residues. In germline, CDR1 is GTSNPN, CDR2 SVGIG (reference sequence). The V end was cut by 0 bases, the J end by 11 bases, with 8 bases between. CDR3 bases: TGTGCCTGGAGTGTCCCGACAGCACCCCTCCACTTT. Translating gives CAWSVPTAPLHF.

This clone was observed once. The chain is built from TRBV11-2 and TRBJ2-5; possibly TRBD2 for D (6 bases). The V and J ends lost 5 bases and 7 bases respectively, with 8 bases between them. From germline, CDR1 is SGHAT and CDR2 FQNNGV. The CDR3 loop spans 11 amino acids. This CDR3 is CASSHGGTQYF. CDR3 DNA sequence: TGTGCCAGCAGCCACGGGGGGACCCAGTACTTC.

This clone was observed a few times. V is TRBV7-2 and J is TRBJ2-3; 11 bases match TRBD1. CDR1 SGHTA and CDR2 FQGNSA come from the germline V gene. The CDR3 consists of 16 residues. Trimming removed 4 bases from V and 4 bases from J; junction bases left unmatched: 7. The CDR3: CASSWAGTGGPDTQYF. The CDR3 DNA reads TGTGCCAGCAGCTGGGCCGGGACAGGGGGACCAGATACGCAGTATTTT.

V usage is TRBV11-2 and J usage is TRBJ2-4; D is unresolved. This CDR3 is 15 amino acids long. Germline values: CDR1 SGHAT, CDR2 FQNNGV. V was pared by 3 bases and J by 0 bases, with 9 bases between. CDR3: CASSFTSVAKNIQYF. DNA for the CDR3: TGTGCCAGCAGCTTCACATCAGTAGCCAAAAACATTCAGTACTTC. The full variable domain, in which reference TRBV11-2 and TRBJ2-4 provide the parts outside the CDR3, is EAGVAQSPRYKIIEKRQSVAFWCNPISGHATLYWYQQILGQGPKLLIQFQNNGVVDDSQLPKDRFSAERLKGVDSTLKIQPAKLEDSAVYLCASSFTSVAKNIQYFGAGTRLSVL.

The rearrangement joins TRBV4-1 to TRBJ1-3; D is unresolved. Germline V gives CDR1 MGHRA, CDR2 YSYEKL. The CDR3 is made up of 15 amino acids. The V end was cut by 0 bases, the J end by 4 bases, with 10 bases between. The CDR3, as DNA: TGCGCCAGCAGCCAAGAAGACACACAAGGAAACACCATATATTTT. It yields the protein CASSQEDTQGNTIYF.

The chain uses TRBV9 and TRBJ2-7; 11 bases match TRBD1. Looked up from germline, CDR1 is SGDLS and CDR2 is YYNGEE. The CDR3 is made up of 14 amino acids. Losses at the gene ends were 3 bases for V and 5 bases for J; bases not matched to a gene: 4. CDR3 in DNA: TGTGCCAGCAGCGCGGGACAGGGGGTCCACGAGCAGTACTTC. Its protein product is CASSAGQGVHEQYF.

V and J are TRBV5-1 and TRBJ1-2; 9 bases agree with TRBD1. Trimming removed 4 bases from V and 8 bases from J; junction bases left unmatched: 12. This CDR3 spans 15 amino acids. The V gene's germline CDR1 is SGHRS and CDR2 YFSETQ. DNA for the CDR3: TGCGCCAGCAGCCCGGGAGACCGGGACAGGGACGGCTACACCTTC. The encoded protein is CASSPGDRDRDGYTF.

The chain uses TRBV5-6 and TRBJ2-7; possible D gene TRBD1, 6 bases. Germline CDR1 reads SGHDT; CDR2 reads YYEEEE. Deletions cut 6 bases from V and 1 base from J, with 8 bases between. CDR3 length: 12 residues. The CDR3 here is CASTTGSYEQYF. The CDR3 nucleotides read TGTGCCAGCACCACAGGGTCCTACGAGCAGTACTTC.

This clone was found many times. This chain uses TRBV4-1 with TRBJ2-5, with 12 bases aligning to TRBD2. Losses at the gene ends were 6 bases for V and 3 bases for J; bases not matched to a gene: 5. Germline lookup yields CDR1 MGHRA and CDR2 YSYEKL. The CDR3 consists of 15 residues. The CDR3 DNA is TGCGCCAGCAGAGAGAGACTAGCGGGGGAAGAGACCCAGTACTTC. This gives the protein CASRERLAGEETQYF.

This chain uses TRBV5-1 with TRBJ1-2; weak D call: TRBD1 (6 bases). There are 12 residues in the CDR3. Between the trimmed V and J ends, which lost 3 bases and 8 bases, there was a span of 11 bases. Germline CDR1 and CDR2: SGHRS and YFSETQ. The CDR3 bases are TGCGCCAGCAGCTCCAGGGGAGACGGCTACACCTTC. Translation gives CASSSRGDGYTF. Together with reference TRBV5-1 and TRBJ1-2, the CDR3 gives the full variable domain: KAGVTQTPRYLIKTRGQQVTLSCSPISGHRSVSWYQQTPGQGLQFLFEYFSETQRNKGNFPGRFSGRQFSNSRSEMNVSTLELGDSALYLCASSSRGDGYTFGSGTRLTVV.

The rearrangement joins TRBV10-3 to TRBJ2-6, with 7 bases that match TRBD2. V shed 0 bases and J 0 bases; nucleotides not matched to a gene: 5. The CDR3 covers 18 residues. The germline V gene encodes CDR1 ENHRY and CDR2 SYGVKD. The CDR3 sequence is CAISESAGVVSGANVLTF. CDR3 DNA sequence: TGTGCCATCAGTGAGTCCGCGGGGGTCGTCTCTGGGGCCAACGTCCTGACTTTC.

The V gene is TRBV30, the J gene TRBJ1-5, with unresolved D. Germline values: CDR1 GTSNPN, CDR2 SVGIG (reference sequence). This CDR3 spans 14 amino acids. V lost 1 base and J 4 bases, leaving 11 bases between the germline ends. The CDR3: CAWSGPVSNQPQHF. The CDR3 DNA follows: TGTGCCTGGAGTGGTCCAGTATCAAATCAGCCCCAGCATTTT. Combining the CDR3 with reference TRBV30 and TRBJ1-5 gives the whole variable domain SQTIHQWPATLVQPVGSPLSLECTVEGTSNPNLYWYRQAAGRGLQLLFYSVGIGQISSEVPQNLSASRPQDRQFILSSKKLLLSDSGFYLCAWSGPVSNQPQHFGDGTRLSIL.

The chain couples TRBV15 to TRBJ2-3; 7 nucleotides align to TRBD2. Looked up from germline, CDR1 is LNHNV and CDR2 is YYDKDF (reference sequence). The CDR3 is 13 residues long. Trimming took 10 bases from V and 8 from J; bases not matched to a gene: 12. CDR3: CAIQRVRGGTQYF. Written as DNA, the CDR3 is TGTGCCATCCAGCGGGTACGCGGGGGTACGCAGTATTTT.

The V and J genes are TRBV15 and TRBJ2-7; 8 bases are a match to TRBD1. J was trimmed by 7 bases and V by 1 base; bases with no gene match: 3. The CDR3 has 13 amino acids. Looked up from germline, CDR1 is LNHNV and CDR2 is YYDKDF (reference sequence). CDR3 loop: CATSRGTGREQYF. CDR3 DNA: TGTGCCACCAGCAGAGGGACAGGGAGAGAGCAGTACTTC.

The rearrangement uses TRBV29-1 and TRBJ1-5; weak D call: TRBD1 (5 bases). Trimming removed 7 bases at V and 6 bases at J, with 16 bases between. The CDR3 runs to 13 residues. Germline CDR1 is SQVTM and CDR2 is ANQGSEA. CDR3: CSAAWTIGQPQHF. For the CDR3, the DNA is TGCAGCGCAGCTTGGACAATAGGTCAGCCCCAGCATTTT. Filled out from reference TRBV29-1 and TRBJ1-5, the complete variable domain reads SAVISQKPSRDICQRGTSLTIQCQVDSQVTMMFWYRQQPGQSLTLIATANQGSEATYESGFVIDKFPISRPNLTFSTLTVSNMSPEDSSIYLCSAAWTIGQPQHFGDGTRLSIL.

This clone turned up a few times. The chain has TRBV28 and TRBJ2-1; D might be TRBD1 (5 bases). Trimming stripped 6 bases from V and 6 bases from J, with 18 bases between. This CDR3 is built from 15 residues. Germline V gene sequence: CDR1 MDHEN, CDR2 SYDVKM. The CDR3 spells CASRPQGGAFNEQFF. The CDR3 DNA sequence: TGTGCCAGCAGGCCCCAGGGTGGAGCTTTCAATGAGCAGTTCTTC.

The rearrangement links TRBV29-1 to TRBJ2-5; D is ambiguous. The germline gives CDR1 SQVTM, CDR2 ANQGSEA. This CDR3 has 15 amino acids. Trimming pared 5 bases from V and 1 base from J, leaving 17 bases between. The CDR3 DNA reads as TGCAGCGTTTTCTTGCTCAGCCAACCCCAAGAGACCCAGTACTTC. It codes for CSVFLLSQPQETQYF.